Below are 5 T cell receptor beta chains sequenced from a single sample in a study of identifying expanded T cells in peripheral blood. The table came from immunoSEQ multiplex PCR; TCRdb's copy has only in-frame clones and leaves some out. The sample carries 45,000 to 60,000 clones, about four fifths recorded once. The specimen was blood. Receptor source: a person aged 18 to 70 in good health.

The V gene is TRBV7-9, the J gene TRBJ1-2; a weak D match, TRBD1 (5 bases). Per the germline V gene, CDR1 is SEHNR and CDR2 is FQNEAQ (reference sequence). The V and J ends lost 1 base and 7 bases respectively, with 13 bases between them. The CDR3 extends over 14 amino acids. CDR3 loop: CASSLGGAGSGYTF. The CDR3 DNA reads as TGTGCCAGCAGCTTAGGGGGCGCGGGTAGTGGCTACACCTTC.

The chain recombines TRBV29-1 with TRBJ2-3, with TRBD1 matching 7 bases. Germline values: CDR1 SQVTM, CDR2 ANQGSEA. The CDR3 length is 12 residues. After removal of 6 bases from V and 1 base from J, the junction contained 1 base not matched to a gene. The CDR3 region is CSVTGGTDTQYF. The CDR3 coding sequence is TGCAGCGTCACAGGGGGCACAGATACGCAGTATTTT.

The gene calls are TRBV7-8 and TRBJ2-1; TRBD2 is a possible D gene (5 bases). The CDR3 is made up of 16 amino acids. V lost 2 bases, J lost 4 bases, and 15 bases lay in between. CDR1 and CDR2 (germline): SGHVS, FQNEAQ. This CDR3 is CASSLSSLAAYNEQFF. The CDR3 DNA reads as TGTGCCAGCAGCTTAAGTAGTCTAGCAGCGTACAATGAGCAGTTCTTC. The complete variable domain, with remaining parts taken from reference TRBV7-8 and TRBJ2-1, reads GAGVSQSPRYKVAKRGQDVALRCDPISGHVSLFWYQQALGQGPEFLTYFQNEAQLDKSGLPSDRFFAERPEGSVSTLKIQRTQQEDSAVYLCASSLSSLAAYNEQFFGPGTRLTVL.

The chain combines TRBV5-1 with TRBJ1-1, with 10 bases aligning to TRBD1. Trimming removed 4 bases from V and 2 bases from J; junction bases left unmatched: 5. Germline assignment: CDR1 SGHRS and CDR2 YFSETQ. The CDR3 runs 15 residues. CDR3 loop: CASSPGQGTNTEAFF. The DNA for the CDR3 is TGCGCCAGCAGCCCGGGACAGGGGACCAACACTGAAGCTTTCTTT.

CDR3 nucleotides: TGTGCCAGCAGAGTTAGCGGGGGCACAGATACGCAGTATTTT. It yields the protein CASRVSGGTDTQYF. The chain combines TRBV6-1 with TRBJ2-3; TRBD2 matches at 8 bases. The length of the CDR3 is 14 residues. Losses at the gene ends were 6 bases for V and 1 base for J; bases not matched to a gene: 3. Per the germline V gene, CDR1 is MNHNS and CDR2 is SASEGT.